This T cell receptor (beta chain) was sequenced in a study of lymphopenia after photon versus proton radiotherapy. Germline CDR1 and CDR2: MNHEY and SVGAGI. The length of the CDR3 is 13 residues. Clones were read by immunoSEQ multiplex PCR, and TCRdb kept only the in-frame ones, dropping some. This table has around 50,000 clones, approximately 88% appearing once. The chain joins TRBV6-5 to TRBJ2-7, with TRBD1 as a possible D gene (7 bases). Sequenced material: peripheral blood, taken from a patient treated with proton-based radiotherapy. This clonotype originated in a man in his fifties or sixties with pancreatic cancer. The CDR3 region is CAAFQGGGYEQYF. The CDR3 coding sequence is TGTGCTGCGTTCCAGGGGGGTGGGTATGAGCAGTACTTC.